These 30 T cell receptor beta chains were sequenced from one sample in a study of blood T cells in healthy people across ages (dated by TCRdb to the mid-2010s). The library was built by means of 5' RACE. TCRdb records Illumina HiSeq 2500 as the sequencer. The second PCR ran for roughly 7 to 11 cycles and used a J-beta primer mix along with a sample-barcoded 5' primer. Using fastp trimming at Q25 and MiXCR clonotype assembly, TCRdb reanalyzed the public sequencing data and kept in-frame beta chains. All rows with the same CDR3 protein become a single entry with the most common DNA and genes. This sample holds 2 million or so distinct CDR3 sequences; roughly 49% were observed only once. The ten most abundant clones make up less than 2.5% of the sample. The specimen sequenced was blood. The origin of the receptors is a woman between 40 and 55 years old in good health.

This clonotype appeared a single time. This sequence may be a read error, since a much larger clone differs from it by one base. The rearrangement links TRBV6-6 to TRBJ1-2, with D tentatively TRBD1 (5 bases). Germline loops: CDR1 MNHNY, CDR2 SVGAGI (reference sequence). V dropped 0 bases and J dropped 6 bases, with 14 bases sitting between them. CDR3 size: 15 residues. The CDR3 coding sequence is TGTGCCAGCAGTTACTCCCGGGACCGAGACCATGGCTACACCTTC. Translated: CASSYSRDRDHGYTF.

The rearrangement joins TRBV20-1 to TRBJ1-5, with 7 bases that match TRBD1. The J segment lost 0 bases and the V segment lost 1 base, leaving 6 bases of the junction unmatched. Germline CDR1 is DFQATT and CDR2 is SNEGSKA (reference sequence). The CDR3 consists of 16 residues. The CDR3 nucleotides read TGCAGTGCTAGAGGCGGGACAGTGTATAGCAATCAGCCCCAGCATTTT. Residues: CSARGGTVYSNQPQHF.

This rearrangement joins TRBV27 to TRBJ2-5, with D perhaps assigned TRBD1 or TRBD2 (7 bases each). Germline V gene sequence: CDR1 MNHEY, CDR2 SMNVEV (reference sequence). V shed 3 bases and J shed 2 bases, with 19 bases lying between them. CDR3 length: 17 residues. The chain's CDR3 is CASSLMGRGRIQETQYF. Here the CDR3 DNA reads TGTGCCAGCAGTTTGATGGGGAGGGGGCGCATTCAAGAGACCCAGTACTTC.

This clonotype showed up just a few times. The chain uses TRBV20-1 and TRBJ2-1, with 10 bases fitting TRBD2. J lost 8 bases, V lost 0 bases, and 7 bases had no gene match. From germline, CDR1 is DFQATT and CDR2 SNEGSKA (reference sequence). The CDR3 is 15 residues long. Here the CDR3 DNA reads TGCAGTGCTAGAGACCCAGCGGGGGGGCGAGATGAGCAGTTCTTC. This translates into CSARDPAGGRDEQFF.

This clonotype came up a few times. The rearrangement uses TRBV28 and TRBJ2-1; the match to TRBD1 covers 8 bases. Germline V CDR1 and CDR2: MDHEN, SYDVKM. The V segment lost 7 bases and the J segment 9 bases; nucleotides outside the gene matches: 26. The CDR3 runs 19 residues. Here the CDR3 reads CASIRIDPRTGIVVGEQFF. CDR3 sequence (DNA): TGTGCCAGCATCCGGATTGATCCCCGGACAGGGATTGTTGTAGGTGAGCAGTTCTTC.

This chain joins TRBV28 and TRBJ1-5; D not certain. Germline V gives CDR1 MDHEN, CDR2 SYDVKM. There are 16 residues in the CDR3. The V end lost 2 bases, the J end lost 4 bases, and 15 bases lay between the germline ends. The CDR3: CASSLINEGGNQPQHF. CDR3 bases: TGTGCCAGCAGTTTAATTAACGAGGGAGGGAATCAGCCCCAGCATTTT.

The V call is TRBV15, the J call TRBJ2-3, with 8 nucleotides matching TRBD2. Germline V gives CDR1 LNHNV, CDR2 YYDKDF (reference sequence). V was clipped by 5 bases and J by 2 bases; unmatched bases: 3. This CDR3 has 14 residues. The CDR3 loop reads CATSGLAVTDTQYF. The CDR3, as DNA: TGTGCCACCAGCGGACTAGCTGTCACAGATACGCAGTATTTT.

This clonotype was observed a few times. This CDR3 reads CASSRDGAGPQHF. The CDR3, as DNA: TGCGCCAGCAGCCGGGACGGGGCTGGGCCCCAGCATTTT. The gene calls are TRBV5-1 and TRBJ1-5; the D gene is possibly TRBD1 (5 bases). CDR1 is SGHRS and CDR2 is YFSETQ in the germline V gene. This CDR3 comprises 13 residues. Trimming took 4 bases from V and 9 from J, leaving 14 bases between them.

This clonotype was counted only a few times. V gene TRBV4-3 combines with J gene TRBJ2-1; D gene unclear. Germline V CDR1 and CDR2: LGHNA, YSLEER. V lost 0 bases and J 9 bases, leaving 9 bases between the germline ends. The length of the CDR3 is 13 residues. The CDR3 DNA reads as TGCGCCAGCAGCCAAGAGACGTTGAGTGAGCAGTTCTTC. Its translation is CASSQETLSEQFF.

This clonotype came up once. V usage is TRBV9 and J usage is TRBJ1-1; 8 positions match TRBD1. Germline lookup yields CDR1 SGDLS and CDR2 YYNGEE. The CDR3 sequence is 15 residues long. Trimming took 2 bases from V and 1 from J; bases not matched to a gene: 4. CDR3 region: CASSVGTGWNTEAFF. The CDR3 region has the DNA TGTGCCAGCAGCGTGGGGACAGGTTGGAACACTGAAGCTTTCTTT. Complete variable domain (other parts from reference TRBV9 and TRBJ1-1): DSGVTQTPKHLITATGQRVTLRCSPRSGDLSVYWYQQSLDQGLQFLIQYYNGEERAKGNILERFSAQQFPDLHSELNLSSLELGDSALYFCASSVGTGWNTEAFFGQGTRLTVV.

The CDR3 region is CASSLEALAGGVRISYNEQFF. CDR3 coding DNA: TGTGCCAGCAGTTTGGAGGCACTAGCGGGGGGGGTTAGGATTTCCTACAATGAGCAGTTCTTC. This chain links TRBV12-3 or TRBV12-4 with TRBJ2-1; 13 nucleotides line up with TRBD2. The CDR3 consists of 21 residues. J lost 1 base, V lost 3 bases, and 15 bases had no gene match.

V and J are TRBV27 and TRBJ1-5; the D is unclear. Germline lookup yields CDR1 MNHEY and CDR2 SMNVEV (reference sequence). The CDR3 loop spans 14 amino acids. Trimming removed 0 bases from V and 9 bases from J, with 12 bases in between. In DNA, the CDR3 is TGTGCCAGCAGTTTATCCTCCACTATTCCGCCCCAGCATTTT. Amino acids: CASSLSSTIPPQHF.

The chain couples TRBV6-2 or TRBV6-3 to TRBJ2-3; D is unresolved. The ends were cut back, 5 bases at V and 8 bases at J, with 11 bases in the middle. Germline values: CDR1 MNHEY, CDR2 SVGEGT. This CDR3 region has 12 residues. CDR3 sequence: CASSTQPGTQYF. The CDR3 DNA sequence: TGTGCCAGCAGTACCCAGCCAGGTACGCAGTATTTT.

The chain uses TRBV6-1 and TRBJ2-7, with D uncertain. The CDR3 extends over 13 amino acids. Trimming removed 0 bases from V and 3 bases from J, with 6 bases in between. From germline, CDR1 is MNHNS and CDR2 SASEGT. DNA of the CDR3: TGTGCCAGCAGTGAAGCAGGGTTCTACGAGCAGTACTTC. Residues: CASSEAGFYEQYF.

A few counts support this clonotype. The chain carries TRBV28 and TRBJ2-5; D perhaps matches TRBD2 (5 bases). Trimming removed 0 bases from V and 5 bases from J, with 10 bases in between. The CDR3 is 14 amino acids. CDR1 is MDHEN and CDR2 is SYDVKM in the germline V gene. The CDR3 reads CASSLWGGEETQYF. In DNA, the CDR3 is TGTGCCAGCAGTTTATGGGGTGGGGAGGAGACCCAGTACTTC.

Only a few counts were recorded for this clonotype. J is TRBJ2-5 and V is TRBV7-2; 11 bases fit TRBD2. The CDR3 is 15 residues long. Germline V gives CDR1 SGHTA, CDR2 FQGNSA. V shed 2 bases and J 3 bases; nucleotides not matched to a gene: 2. CDR3 sequence reads: CASSLISGREETQYF. CDR3 DNA sequence: TGTGCCAGCAGCTTAATTAGCGGGAGGGAAGAGACCCAGTACTTC.

The V and J genes are TRBV4-3 and TRBJ2-1, with a tentative D call TRBD1 (5 bases). V was shortened by 1 base and J by 6 bases, with 19 bases between the two germline ends. CDR1 LGHNA and CDR2 YSLEER come from the germline V gene. This CDR3 has 17 amino acids. CDR3 loop: CASSQGSSGIRGNEQFF. Written as DNA, the CDR3 is TGCGCCAGCAGCCAAGGAAGTAGTGGTATTAGGGGCAATGAGCAGTTCTTC.

The chain is built from TRBV6-5 and TRBJ1-2, with D perhaps TRBD1 (5 bases). The germline V and J ends were trimmed by 3 bases and 11 bases, with 13 bases remaining between them. Germline assignment: CDR1 MNHEY and CDR2 SVGAGI. The CDR3 length is 12 residues. Written as DNA, the CDR3 is TGTGCCAGCAGTTATATCCCAGGGAGTTACACCTTC. It specifies CASSYIPGSYTF.

This clonotype was observed a few times. The V call is TRBV29-1, the J call TRBJ1-4; 11 bases line up with TRBD1. The ends lost 7 bases at V and 8 bases at J; junction bases unmatched: 6. The CDR3 spans 13 residues. Germline V gives CDR1 SQVTM, CDR2 ANQGSEA. CDR3 loop: CSGRTGGLEKLFF. CDR3 nucleotide sequence: TGCAGCGGGAGGACAGGGGGCTTGGAAAAACTGTTTTTT. The full variable domain, completed using reference TRBV29-1 and TRBJ1-4, is SAVISQKPSRDICQRGTSLTIQCQVDSQVTMMFWYRQQPGQSLTLIATANQGSEATYESGFVIDKFPISRPNLTFSTLTVSNMSPEDSSIYLCSGRTGGLEKLFFGSGTQLSVL.

This clonotype was seen ten or more times. V gene TRBV12-3 or TRBV12-4 combines with J gene TRBJ2-3; D possibly corresponds to TRBD1 (5 bases). The CDR3 covers 14 residues. V was clipped by 3 bases and J by 4 bases, with 11 bases between them. The CDR3: CASSLGRGPDTQYF. As DNA, the CDR3 is TGTGCCAGCAGTTTGGGTAGGGGCCCAGATACGCAGTATTTT.

A few counts support this clonotype. The chain employs TRBV4-3 and TRBJ2-3; D call uncertain. CDR1 is LGHNA, CDR2 YSLEER, per germline. The V end was cut by 0 bases, the J end by 6 bases, with 13 bases between. The CDR3 loop spans 15 amino acids. The CDR3 region is CASSQDPNGMDTQYF. The CDR3 DNA follows: TGCGCCAGCAGCCAAGACCCGAACGGCATGGATACGCAGTATTTT.

This rearrangement joins TRBV6-2 or TRBV6-3 to TRBJ2-7; unclear D gene. CDR1 and CDR2 from the germline V gene are MNHEY and SVGEGT. CDR3 length: 13 residues. V gave up 6 bases and J gave up 5 bases, with 14 bases separating them. CDR3 sequence (DNA): TGTGCCAGCAGCCTCAGAGTGGTCGACGAGCAGTACTTC. Its protein is CASSLRVVDEQYF.

This clonotype was recorded at least ten times. The genes are TRBV27 and TRBJ2-7, with 14 nucleotides matching TRBD2. V was pared by 6 bases and J by 2 bases, with 3 bases of the junction left unmatched. The V gene's germline CDR1 is MNHEY and CDR2 SMNVEV (reference sequence). This CDR3 comprises 15 residues. The CDR3 protein is CASSSTSGGAYEQYF. As DNA, the CDR3 is TGTGCCAGCAGCTCGACTAGCGGGGGGGCCTACGAGCAGTACTTC.

The chain employs TRBV7-8 and TRBJ2-5; D might be TRBD1 (6 bases). Between the trimmed V and J ends, which lost 5 bases and 4 bases, there was a span of 17 bases. This CDR3 has 15 residues. The germline V gene has CDR1 SGHVS and CDR2 FQNEAQ. The CDR3 here is CASSKRQARLETQYF. CDR3 DNA sequence: TGTGCCAGCAGCAAACGACAGGCCCGATTAGAGACCCAGTACTTC.

The chain recombines TRBV12-3 or TRBV12-4 with TRBJ1-4; a weak D match, TRBD1 (6 bases). The V and J ends lost 5 bases and 6 bases respectively, with 19 bases between them. This CDR3 contains 16 residues. CDR3 region: CASSGGSGGVHEKLFF. The CDR3, as DNA: TGTGCCAGCAGTGGGGGAAGCGGGGGCGTTCATGAAAAACTGTTTTTT.

This clonotype was recorded a few times. CDR3 bases: TGTGCCAGCACTGCTCGGGGTATCGGAGAGACCCAGTACTTC. Translating it yields CASTARGIGETQYF. J is TRBJ2-5 and V is TRBV2, with D possibly being TRBD2 (5 bases). Germline loops: CDR1 SNHLY, CDR2 FYNNEI. The CDR3 has 14 residues. V was shortened by 7 bases and J by 4 bases, with 16 bases between the two germline ends. Full variable domain (outside the CDR3, taken from reference TRBV2 and TRBJ2-5): EPEVTQTPSHQVTQMGQEVILRCVPISNHLYFYWYRQILGQKVEFLVSFYNNEISEKSEIFDDQFSVERPDGSNFTLKIRSTKLEDSAMYFCASTARGIGETQYFGPGTRLLVL.

The rearrangement uses TRBV7-8 and TRBJ2-1, with TRBD2 identical over 10 bases. The CDR3 loop spans 18 amino acids. Looked up from germline, CDR1 is SGHVS and CDR2 is FQNEAQ. V lost 0 bases, J lost 9 bases, and 14 bases stayed unmatched. This CDR3 reads CASSLAQVAGGSHSEQFF. CDR3 in DNA: TGTGCCAGCAGCTTAGCGCAGGTAGCGGGGGGATCCCACAGTGAGCAGTTCTTC.

This rearrangement joins TRBV6-5 to TRBJ2-5, with D possibly TRBD2 on 7 matching bases. This CDR3 is built from 15 residues. Trimming removed 2 bases at V and 4 bases at J, with 14 bases between. From germline, CDR1 is MNHEY and CDR2 SVGAGI. CDR3 nucleotides: TGTGCCAGCAGTTACCCTGGACTAGGGGGAGAGACCCAGTACTTC. It translates to CASSYPGLGGETQYF.

The chain links TRBV20-1 to TRBJ2-1, with D maybe TRBD2 (5 bases). Germline values: CDR1 DFQATT, CDR2 SNEGSKA (reference sequence). Trimming pared 3 bases from V and 8 bases from J, leaving 8 bases between. This CDR3 is built from 11 residues. The CDR3 loop is CSASAGDEQFF. The CDR3 region has the DNA TGCAGTGCTAGTGCGGGCGATGAGCAGTTCTTC.

This clonotype showed up just once. V is TRBV20-1 and J is TRBJ2-7, with D possibly being TRBD1 or TRBD2 (5 bases each). From germline, CDR1 is DFQATT and CDR2 SNEGSKA (reference sequence). The CDR3 covers 15 residues. Trimming cost V 1 base and J 0 bases, with 13 bases left between them. DNA of the CDR3: TGCAGTGCTAGAGGTGGGGGTCTGTTCTCCTACGAGCAGTACTTC. It encodes CSARGGGLFSYEQYF.